The clone carrying this T cell receptor (beta chain) was recorded a few times. Its antigen is still unknown. This sample is drawn from a study of CD8 T cells in ankylosing spondylitis. TCRdb fed the 5' RACE reads into MiXCR, producing one record per CDR3 protein. The sample yields about 750,000 distinct CDR3 sequences, over 15% seen once. The CDR3 is made up of 16 amino acids. The V gene end was trimmed by 2 bases and the J gene end by 3 bases; junction bases not matched to a gene: 7. CDR1 and CDR2 from the germline V gene are MNHEY and SVGAGI. Study-wide points: The study identified a TCR beta motif of under ten highly homologous variants that appeared characteristic of ankylosing spondylitis blood. Clones that were linked to disease were CD8+ and were relatively rare in peripheral blood.

V and J are TRBV6-5 and TRBJ2-7; TRBD2 agrees at 10 bases. Sequenced input: blood, either unsorted or a sorted T cell fraction (not recorded which). This TCR came from a male donor with ankylosing spondylitis. CDR3 loop: CASSYGDLAGVYEQYF. The CDR3 DNA sequence: TGTGCCAGCAGTTACGGGGACCTAGCGGGAGTCTACGAGCAGTACTTC.